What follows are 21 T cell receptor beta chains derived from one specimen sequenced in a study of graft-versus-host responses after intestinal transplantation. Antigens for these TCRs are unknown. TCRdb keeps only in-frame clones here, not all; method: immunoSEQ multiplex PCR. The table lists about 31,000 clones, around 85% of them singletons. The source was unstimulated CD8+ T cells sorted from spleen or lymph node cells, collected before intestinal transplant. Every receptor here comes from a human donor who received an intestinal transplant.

In DNA, the CDR3 is TGCGCCAGCAGCCATTCCCCCGGGAACACCGGGGAGCTGTTTTTT. This translates into CASSHSPGNTGELFF. The chain is built from TRBV4-1 and TRBJ2-2, with D uncertain. Germline values: CDR1 MGHRA, CDR2 YSYEKL. V lost 3 bases and J lost 1, with 9 bases in between. CDR3 length: 15 residues.

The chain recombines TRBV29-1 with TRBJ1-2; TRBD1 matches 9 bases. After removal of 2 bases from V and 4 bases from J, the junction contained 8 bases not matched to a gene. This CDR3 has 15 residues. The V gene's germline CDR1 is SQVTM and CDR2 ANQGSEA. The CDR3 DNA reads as TGCAGCGTTGAAACCCTGGGACAGGGCCTCTATGGCTACACCTTC. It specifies CSVETLGQGLYGYTF.

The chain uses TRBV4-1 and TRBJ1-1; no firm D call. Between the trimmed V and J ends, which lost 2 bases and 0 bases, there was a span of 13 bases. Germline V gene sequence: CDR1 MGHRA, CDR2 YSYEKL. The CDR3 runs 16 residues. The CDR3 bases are TGCGCCAGCAGCCAATTACGGGAATCCGTGAACACTGAAGCTTTCTTT. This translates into CASSQLRESVNTEAFF.

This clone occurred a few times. The CDR3 region is CSATLWYTGGPYNEQFF. The DNA of the CDR3 is TGCAGCGCCACCTTGTGGTATACGGGAGGACCCTACAATGAGCAGTTCTTC. The V and J genes are TRBV29-1 and TRBJ2-1, with 7 nucleotides matching TRBD2. The germline CDR1 and CDR2 sequences are SQVTM and ANQGSEA. The CDR3 is made up of 17 amino acids. Unmatched junction bases numbered 17, after V lost 7 bases and J lost 2 bases.

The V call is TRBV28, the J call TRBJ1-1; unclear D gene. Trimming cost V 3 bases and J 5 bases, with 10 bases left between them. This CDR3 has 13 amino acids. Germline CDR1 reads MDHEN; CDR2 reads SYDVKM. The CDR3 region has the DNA TGTGCCAGCAGTTTTCGAGGAACTACTGAAGCTTTCTTT. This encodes CASSFRGTTEAFF.

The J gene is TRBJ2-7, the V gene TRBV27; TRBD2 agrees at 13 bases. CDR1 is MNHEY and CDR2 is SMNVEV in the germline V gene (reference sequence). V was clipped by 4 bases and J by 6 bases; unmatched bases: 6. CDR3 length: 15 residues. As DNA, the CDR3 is TGTGCCAGCAGTTCCCCGGGACTAGCGGGGCCCGAGCAGTACTTC. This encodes CASSSPGLAGPEQYF.

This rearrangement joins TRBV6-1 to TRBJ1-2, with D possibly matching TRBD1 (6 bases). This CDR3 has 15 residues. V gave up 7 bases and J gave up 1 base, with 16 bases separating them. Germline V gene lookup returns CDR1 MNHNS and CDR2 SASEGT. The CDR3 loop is CASTSIGQINYGYTF. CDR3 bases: TGTGCCAGCACGTCGATTGGACAGATTAACTATGGCTACACCTTC.

The CDR3 loop reads CASRGGGNQPQHF. In nucleotides, the CDR3 is TGTGCCAGCCGGGGAGGTGGCAATCAGCCCCAGCATTTT. The chain combines TRBV7-9 with TRBJ1-5; D remains unclear. The CDR3 runs 13 residues. Trimming took off 8 bases at V and 2 bases at J, with 10 bases between the two ends. In germline, CDR1 is SEHNR, CDR2 FQNEAQ (reference sequence).

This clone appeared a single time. This chain's CDR3 is CASSPGQGTSYEQYF. The DNA for the CDR3 is TGTGCCAGCAGCCCCGGACAGGGGACTTCCTACGAGCAGTACTTC. The chain couples TRBV5-5 to TRBJ2-7, with 9 bases matching TRBD1. Germline loops: CDR1 SGHKS, CDR2 YYEKEE (reference sequence). The CDR3 has 15 residues. Trimming at V came to 4 bases and at J to 1 base, leaving 6 bases not matched to a gene. The entire variable domain, with the rest obtained from reference TRBV5-5 and TRBJ2-7, is as follows: DAGVTQSPTHLIKTRGQQVTLRCSPISGHKSVSWYQQVLGQGPQFIFQYYEKEERGRGNFPDRFSARQFPNYSSELNVNALLLGDSALYLCASSPGQGTSYEQYFGPGTRLTVT.

DNA of the CDR3: TGTGCCAGCAGTTCACCGGGACAGGGGTCCTATGGCTACACCTTC. The encoded protein is CASSSPGQGSYGYTF. V and J are TRBV27 and TRBJ1-2; TRBD1 aligns across 10 bases. Germline lookup yields CDR1 MNHEY and CDR2 SMNVEV (reference sequence). V lost 4 bases and J lost 4; bases outside the gene matches: 6. The CDR3 contains 15 residues.

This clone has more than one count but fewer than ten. The CDR3 DNA sequence: TGTGCCAGCAGCTTAGACGGCAGGTCTAATGAAAAACTGTTTTTT. Its protein is CASSLDGRSNEKLFF. The genes are TRBV7-9 and TRBJ1-4; D gene unclear. The CDR3 totals 15 residues. Germline V gives CDR1 SEHNR, CDR2 FQNEAQ (reference sequence). The V end was cut by 1 base, the J end by 3 bases, with 9 bases between.

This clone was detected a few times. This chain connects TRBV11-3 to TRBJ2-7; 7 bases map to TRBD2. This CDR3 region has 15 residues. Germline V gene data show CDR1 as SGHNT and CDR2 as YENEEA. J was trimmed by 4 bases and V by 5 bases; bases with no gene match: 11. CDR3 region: CASSPGFGEGYEQYF. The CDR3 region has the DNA TGTGCCAGCAGCCCCGGGTTTGGGGAGGGGTACGAGCAGTACTTC.

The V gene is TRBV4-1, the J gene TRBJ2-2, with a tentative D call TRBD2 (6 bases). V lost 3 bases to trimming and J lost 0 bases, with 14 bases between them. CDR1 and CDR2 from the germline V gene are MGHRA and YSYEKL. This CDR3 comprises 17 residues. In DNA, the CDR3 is TGCGCCAGCAGCCACTCCCAGGCGGGGACGAACACCGGGGAGCTGTTTTTT. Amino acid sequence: CASSHSQAGTNTGELFF.

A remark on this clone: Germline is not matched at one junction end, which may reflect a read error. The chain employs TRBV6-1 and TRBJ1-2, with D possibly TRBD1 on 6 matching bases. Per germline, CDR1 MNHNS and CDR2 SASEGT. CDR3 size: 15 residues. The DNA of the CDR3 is TGCGCCAGCAGCCAAGACGGGGGGCTACAGCGTGGCTACACCTTC. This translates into CASSQDGGLQRGYTF.

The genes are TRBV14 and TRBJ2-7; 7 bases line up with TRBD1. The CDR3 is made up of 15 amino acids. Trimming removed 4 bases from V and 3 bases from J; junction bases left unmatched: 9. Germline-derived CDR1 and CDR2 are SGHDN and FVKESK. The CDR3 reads CASSLTRQGVYEQYF. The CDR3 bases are TGTGCCAGCAGCCTTACTCGACAGGGTGTCTACGAGCAGTACTTC.

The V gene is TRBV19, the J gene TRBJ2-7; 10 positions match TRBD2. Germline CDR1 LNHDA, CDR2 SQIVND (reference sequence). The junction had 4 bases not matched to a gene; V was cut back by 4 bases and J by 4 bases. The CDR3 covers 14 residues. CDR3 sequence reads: CASSNSGRWYEQYF. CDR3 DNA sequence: TGTGCCAGTAGTAATAGCGGGAGGTGGTACGAGCAGTACTTC.

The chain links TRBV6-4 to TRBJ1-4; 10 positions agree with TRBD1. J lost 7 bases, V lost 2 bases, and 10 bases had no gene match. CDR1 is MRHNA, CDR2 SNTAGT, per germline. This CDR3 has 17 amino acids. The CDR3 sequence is CASSDPDRGLLPEKLFF. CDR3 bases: TGTGCCAGCAGTGACCCCGACAGGGGGCTACTACCTGAAAAACTGTTTTTT.

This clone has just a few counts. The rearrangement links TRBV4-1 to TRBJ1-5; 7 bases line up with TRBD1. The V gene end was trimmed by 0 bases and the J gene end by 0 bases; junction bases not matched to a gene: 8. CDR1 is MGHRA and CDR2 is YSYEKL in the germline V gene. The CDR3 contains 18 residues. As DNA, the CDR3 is TGCGCCAGCAGCCAAGATCCCGGGACAGTCTATAGCAATCAGCCCCAGCATTTT. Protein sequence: CASSQDPGTVYSNQPQHF.

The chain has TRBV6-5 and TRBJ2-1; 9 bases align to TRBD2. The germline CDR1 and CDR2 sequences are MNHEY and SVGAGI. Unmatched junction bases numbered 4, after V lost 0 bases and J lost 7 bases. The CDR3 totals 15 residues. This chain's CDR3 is CASSYSPAGGNEQFF. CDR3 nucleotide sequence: TGTGCCAGCAGTTACTCTCCGGCGGGGGGGAATGAGCAGTTCTTC.

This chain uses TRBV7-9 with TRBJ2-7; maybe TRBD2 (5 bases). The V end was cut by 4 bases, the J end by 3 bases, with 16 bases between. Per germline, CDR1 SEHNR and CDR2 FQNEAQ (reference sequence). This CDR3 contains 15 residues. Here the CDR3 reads CASSSERVGHYEQYF. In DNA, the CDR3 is TGTGCCAGCAGCTCTGAGAGGGTAGGGCACTACGAGCAGTACTTC.

CDR3 coding DNA: TGTGCCAGCAGTTACACTCCGGGACAGTGGGAAAAACTGTTTTTT. This gives the protein CASSYTPGQWEKLFF. The genes are TRBV6-5 and TRBJ1-4; TRBD1 aligns across 7 bases. CDR3 length: 15 amino acids. Germline CDR1 reads MNHEY; CDR2 reads SVGAGI. Unmatched junction bases numbered 8, after V lost 2 bases and J lost 8 bases.